The 5 T cell receptor beta chains listed next were all sequenced from one sample in a study of blood T cells in healthy people across ages. The use of a sample-barcoded 5' primer and a J-beta primer mix characterized a second PCR of roughly 6 to 12 cycles. In TCRdb, the 5' RACE reads were re-called with MiXCR into one record per CDR3 protein. The sample lists about 1.5 million distinct CDR3 sequences, roughly 45% seen once, with approximately 7.9% in the top ten. The sequencing input was blood. The receptors stem from a woman aged 18 to 35 in good health.

This chain uses TRBV25-1 with TRBJ2-5, with 7 bases lining up with TRBD2. J was trimmed by 0 bases and V by 4 bases; bases with no gene match: 17. This CDR3 has 19 residues. Per the germline V gene, CDR1 is MGHDK and CDR2 is SYGVNS. CDR3 bases: TGTGCCAGCAGTGGGAAACATAGCCTAAGCGGGACCGACCAAGAGACCCAGTACTTC. Its protein product is CASSGKHSLSGTDQETQYF.

The DNA of the CDR3 is TGTGCCGGACCGGGACAGTCCCTCTTGAAGGGCTACACCTTC. Translated: CAGPGQSLLKGYTF. The V call is TRBV30, the J call TRBJ1-2; 7 bases are a match to TRBD1. Germline lookup yields CDR1 GTSNPN and CDR2 SVGIG (reference sequence). V lost 8 bases, J lost 8 bases, and 17 bases stayed unmatched. CDR3 length equals 14 residues.

V usage is TRBV6-2 or TRBV6-3 and J usage is TRBJ1-2; 7 nucleotides line up with TRBD1. Germline V gene data show CDR1 as MNHEY and CDR2 as SVGEGT. This CDR3 has 13 residues. The V and J ends lost 11 bases and 8 bases, in that order; junction bases with no gene match: 14. CDR3 amino acids: CASRDSVEEGYTF. The CDR3 DNA reads as TGTGCCTCCCGGGACAGCGTCGAGGAGGGCTACACCTTC.

This clonotype has only a few counts. This rearrangement joins TRBV25-1 to TRBJ2-3; D unresolved. The CDR3 has 13 residues. Per germline, CDR1 MGHDK and CDR2 SYGVNS. Trimming cost V 7 bases and J 0 bases, with 8 bases left between them. The CDR3 loop is CASTKTSTDTQYF. The CDR3 coding sequence is TGTGCCAGCACAAAGACTAGCACAGATACGCAGTATTTT. The whole variable domain, filled in from reference TRBV25-1 and TRBJ2-3, reads EADIYQTPRYLVIGTGKKITLECSQTMGHDKMYWYQQDPGMELHLIHYSYGVNSTEKGDLSSESTVSRIRTEHFPLTLESARPSHTSQYLCASTKTSTDTQYFGPGTRLTVL.

The rearrangement uses TRBV6-2 or TRBV6-3 and TRBJ2-3; the D gene is possibly TRBD2 (5 bases). Germline CDR1 reads MNHEY; CDR2 reads SVGEGT. The germline V and J ends were trimmed by 10 bases and 8 bases, with 25 bases remaining between them. The length of the CDR3 is 15 residues. CDR3 DNA: TGTGCCACCACCAACCCGGGATTACGCCAGGCTACGCAGTATTTT. Protein product: CATTNPGLRQATQYF.